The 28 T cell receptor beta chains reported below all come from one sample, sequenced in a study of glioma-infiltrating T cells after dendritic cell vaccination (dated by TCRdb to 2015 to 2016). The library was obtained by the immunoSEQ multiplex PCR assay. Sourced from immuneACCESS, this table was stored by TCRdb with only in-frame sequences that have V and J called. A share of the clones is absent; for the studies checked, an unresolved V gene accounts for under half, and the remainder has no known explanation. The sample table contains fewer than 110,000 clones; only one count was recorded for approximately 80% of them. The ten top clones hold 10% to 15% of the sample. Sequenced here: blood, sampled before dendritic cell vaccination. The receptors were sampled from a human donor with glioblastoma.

In nucleotides, the CDR3 is TGTGCCAGCAGCCCACCGGGACAGGCCCTCTACGAGCAGTACTTC. Protein product: CASSPPGQALYEQYF. The rearrangement links TRBV7-9 to TRBJ2-7, with TRBD1 matching 8 bases. The CDR3 has 15 residues. Germline lookup yields CDR1 SEHNR and CDR2 FQNEAQ (reference sequence). Trimming removed 5 bases from V and 3 bases from J; junction bases left unmatched: 9. Based on the CDR3 plus reference TRBV7-9 and TRBJ2-7, the full variable domain is DTGVSQNPRHKITKRGQNVTFRCDPISEHNRLYWYRQTLGQGPEFLTYFQNEAQLEKSRLLSDRFSAERPKGSFSTLEIQRTEQGDSAMYLCASSPPGQALYEQYFGPGTRLTVT.

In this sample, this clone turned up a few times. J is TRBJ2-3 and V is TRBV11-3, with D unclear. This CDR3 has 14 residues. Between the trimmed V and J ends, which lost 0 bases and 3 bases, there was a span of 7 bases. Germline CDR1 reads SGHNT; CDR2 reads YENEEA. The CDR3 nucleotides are TGTGCCAGCAGCTTAGATGCGGAGACAGATACGCAGTATTTT. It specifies CASSLDAETDTQYF. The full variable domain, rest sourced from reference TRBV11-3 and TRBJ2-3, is EAGVVQSPRYKIIEKKQPVAFWCNPISGHNTLYWYLQNLGQGPELLIRYENEEAVDDSQLPKDRFSAERLKGVDSTLKIQPAELGDSAVYLCASSLDAETDTQYFGPGTRLTVL.

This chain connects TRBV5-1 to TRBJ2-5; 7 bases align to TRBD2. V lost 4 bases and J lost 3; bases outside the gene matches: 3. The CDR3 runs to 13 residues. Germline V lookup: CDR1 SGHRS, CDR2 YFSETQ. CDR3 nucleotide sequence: TGCGCCAGCAGCCACGGACTAGAAGAGACCCAGTACTTC. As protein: CASSHGLEETQYF. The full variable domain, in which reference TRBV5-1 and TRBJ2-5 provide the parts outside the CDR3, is KAGVTQTPRYLIKTRGQQVTLSCSPISGHRSVSWYQQTPGQGLQFLFEYFSETQRNKGNFPGRFSGRQFSNSRSEMNVSTLELGDSALYLCASSHGLEETQYFGPGTRLLVL.

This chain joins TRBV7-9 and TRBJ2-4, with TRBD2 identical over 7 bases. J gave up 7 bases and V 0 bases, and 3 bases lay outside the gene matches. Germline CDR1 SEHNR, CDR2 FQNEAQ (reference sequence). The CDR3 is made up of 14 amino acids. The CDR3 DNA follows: TGTGCCAGCAGCTTAGCTGGGGAGGGGAACATTCAGTACTTC. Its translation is CASSLAGEGNIQYF. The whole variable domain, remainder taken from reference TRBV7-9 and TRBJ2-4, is DTGVSQNPRHKITKRGQNVTFRCDPISEHNRLYWYRQTLGQGPEFLTYFQNEAQLEKSRLLSDRFSAERPKGSFSTLEIQRTEQGDSAMYLCASSLAGEGNIQYFGAGTRLSVL.

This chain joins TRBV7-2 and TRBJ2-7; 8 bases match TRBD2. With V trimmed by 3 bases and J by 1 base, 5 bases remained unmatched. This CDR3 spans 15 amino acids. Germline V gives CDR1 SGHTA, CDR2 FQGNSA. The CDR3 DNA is TGTGCCAGCAGCTTGGAGCGGGGGTCGTCCTACGAGCAGTACTTC. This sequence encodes CASSLERGSSYEQYF. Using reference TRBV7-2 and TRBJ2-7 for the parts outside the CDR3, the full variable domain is GAGVSQSPSNKVTEKGKDVELRCDPISGHTALYWYRQSLGQGLEFLIYFQGNSAPDKSGLPSDRFSAERTGGSVSTLTIQRTQQEDSAVYLCASSLERGSSYEQYFGPGTRLTVT.

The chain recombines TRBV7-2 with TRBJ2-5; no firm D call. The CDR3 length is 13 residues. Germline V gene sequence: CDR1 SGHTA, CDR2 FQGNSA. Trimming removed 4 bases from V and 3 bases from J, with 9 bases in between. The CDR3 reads CASSSRWEETQYF. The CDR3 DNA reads TGTGCCAGCAGCTCCAGGTGGGAAGAGACCCAGTACTTC.

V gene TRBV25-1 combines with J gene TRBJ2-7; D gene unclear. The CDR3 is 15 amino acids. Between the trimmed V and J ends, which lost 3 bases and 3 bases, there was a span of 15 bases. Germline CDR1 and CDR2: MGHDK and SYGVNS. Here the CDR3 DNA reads TGTGCCAGCAGTGAGCGGAAACACCCCGGCTACGAGCAGTACTTC. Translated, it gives CASSERKHPGYEQYF.

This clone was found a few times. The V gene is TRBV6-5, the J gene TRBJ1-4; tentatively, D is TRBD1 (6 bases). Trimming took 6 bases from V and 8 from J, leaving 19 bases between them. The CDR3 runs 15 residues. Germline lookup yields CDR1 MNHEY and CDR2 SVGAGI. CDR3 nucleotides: TGTGCCAGCAGCTTACGAGGGGGGGCGGAGGAAAAACTGTTTTTT. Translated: CASSLRGGAEEKLFF.

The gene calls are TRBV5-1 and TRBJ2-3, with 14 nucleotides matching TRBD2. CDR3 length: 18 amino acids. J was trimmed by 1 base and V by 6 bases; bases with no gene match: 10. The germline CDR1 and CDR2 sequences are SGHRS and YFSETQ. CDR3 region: CASKMTSGGASGTDTQYF. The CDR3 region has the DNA TGCGCCAGCAAGATGACTAGCGGGGGGGCTTCCGGCACAGATACGCAGTATTTT.

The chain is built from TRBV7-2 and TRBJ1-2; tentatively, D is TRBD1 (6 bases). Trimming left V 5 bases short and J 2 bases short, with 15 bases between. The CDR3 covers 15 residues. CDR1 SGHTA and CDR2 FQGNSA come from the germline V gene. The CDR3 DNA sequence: TGTGCCAGCAGCGCCCAACAGGGACTAAACTATGGCTACACCTTC. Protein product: CASSAQQGLNYGYTF.

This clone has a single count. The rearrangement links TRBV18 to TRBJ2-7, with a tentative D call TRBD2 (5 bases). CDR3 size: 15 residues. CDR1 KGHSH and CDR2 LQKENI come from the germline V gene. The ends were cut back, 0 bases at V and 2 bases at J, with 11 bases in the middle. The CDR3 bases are TGTGCCAGCTCACCACCCCCGAGGGTAACCTACGAGCAGTACTTC. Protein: CASSPPPRVTYEQYF. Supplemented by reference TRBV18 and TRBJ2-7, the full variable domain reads NAGVMQNPRHLVRRRGQEARLRCSPMKGHSHVYWYRQLPEEGLKFMVYLQKENIIDESGMPKERFSAEFPKEGPSILRIQQVVRGDSAAYFCASSPPPRVTYEQYFGPGTRLTVT.

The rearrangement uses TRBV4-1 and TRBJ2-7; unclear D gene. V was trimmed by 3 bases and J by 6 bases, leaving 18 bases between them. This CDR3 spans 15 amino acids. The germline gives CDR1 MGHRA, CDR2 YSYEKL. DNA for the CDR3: TGCGCCAGCAGCCAGTACTTGGAGAACTGGGTCGAGCAGTACTTC. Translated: CASSQYLENWVEQYF.

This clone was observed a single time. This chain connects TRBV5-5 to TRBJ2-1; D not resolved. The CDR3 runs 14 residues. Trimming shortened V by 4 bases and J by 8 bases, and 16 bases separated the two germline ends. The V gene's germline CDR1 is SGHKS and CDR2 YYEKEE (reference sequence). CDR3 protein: CASSPSATRDEQFF. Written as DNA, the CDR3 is TGTGCCAGCAGCCCGAGCGCGACCCGAGATGAGCAGTTCTTC.

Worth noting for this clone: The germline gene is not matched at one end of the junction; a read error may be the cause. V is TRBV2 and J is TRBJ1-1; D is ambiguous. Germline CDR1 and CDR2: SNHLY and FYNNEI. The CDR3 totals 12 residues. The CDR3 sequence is CATSGPNTEAFF. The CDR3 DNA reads TGTGCCACCAGTGGGCCGAACACTGAAGCTTTCTTT.

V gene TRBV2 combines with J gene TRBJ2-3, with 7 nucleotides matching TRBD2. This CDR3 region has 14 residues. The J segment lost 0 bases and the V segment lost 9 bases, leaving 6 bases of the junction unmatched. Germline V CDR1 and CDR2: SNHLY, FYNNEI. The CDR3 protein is CASQQRGSTDTQYF. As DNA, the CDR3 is TGTGCCAGTCAACAGCGGGGTAGCACAGATACGCAGTATTTT.

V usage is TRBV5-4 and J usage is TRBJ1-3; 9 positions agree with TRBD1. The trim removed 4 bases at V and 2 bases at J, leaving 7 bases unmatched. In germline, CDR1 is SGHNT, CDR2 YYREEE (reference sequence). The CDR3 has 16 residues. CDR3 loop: CASSPGQGGPGNTIYF. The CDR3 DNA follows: TGTGCCAGCAGCCCGGGACAGGGAGGCCCTGGAAACACCATATATTTT.

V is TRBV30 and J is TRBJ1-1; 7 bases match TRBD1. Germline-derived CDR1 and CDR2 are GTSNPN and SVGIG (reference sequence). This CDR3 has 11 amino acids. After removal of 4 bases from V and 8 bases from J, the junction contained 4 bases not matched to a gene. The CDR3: CAWKEGAEAFF. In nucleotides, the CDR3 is TGTGCCTGGAAAGAGGGGGCCGAAGCTTTCTTT.

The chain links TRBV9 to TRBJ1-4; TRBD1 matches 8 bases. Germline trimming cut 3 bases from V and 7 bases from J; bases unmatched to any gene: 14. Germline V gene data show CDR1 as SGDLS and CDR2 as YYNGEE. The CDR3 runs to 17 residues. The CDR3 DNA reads TGTGCCAGCAGCGCCCTACCGGGACAGGCTGGGGTTGAAAAACTGTTTTTT. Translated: CASSALPGQAGVEKLFF.

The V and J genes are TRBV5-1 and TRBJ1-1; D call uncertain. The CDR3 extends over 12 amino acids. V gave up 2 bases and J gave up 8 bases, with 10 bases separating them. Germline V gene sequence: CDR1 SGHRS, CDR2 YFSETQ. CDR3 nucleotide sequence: TGCGCCAGCAGCTTCTCTCACGAGGAAGCTTTCTTT. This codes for CASSFSHEEAFF.

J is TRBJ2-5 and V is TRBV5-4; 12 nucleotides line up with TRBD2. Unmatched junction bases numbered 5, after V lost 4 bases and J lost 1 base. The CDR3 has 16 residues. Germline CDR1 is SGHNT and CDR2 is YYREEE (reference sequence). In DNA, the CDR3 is TGTGCCAGCAGCCAAGGGACTAGCGGGCGCCAAGAGACCCAGTACTTC. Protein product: CASSQGTSGRQETQYF.

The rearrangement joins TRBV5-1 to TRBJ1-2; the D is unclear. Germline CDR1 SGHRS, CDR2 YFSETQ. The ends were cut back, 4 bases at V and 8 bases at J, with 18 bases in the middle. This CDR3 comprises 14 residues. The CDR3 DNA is TGCGCCAGCAGCATCGAACCTAAACCGCCCGGCTACACCTTC. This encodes CASSIEPKPPGYTF. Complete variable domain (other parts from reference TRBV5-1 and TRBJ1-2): KAGVTQTPRYLIKTRGQQVTLSCSPISGHRSVSWYQQTPGQGLQFLFEYFSETQRNKGNFPGRFSGRQFSNSRSEMNVSTLELGDSALYLCASSIEPKPPGYTFGSGTRLTVV.

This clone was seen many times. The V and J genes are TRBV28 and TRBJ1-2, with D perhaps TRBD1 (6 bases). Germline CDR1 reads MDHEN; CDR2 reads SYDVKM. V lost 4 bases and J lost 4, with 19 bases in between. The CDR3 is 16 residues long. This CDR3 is CASSSVRGDTIYGYTF. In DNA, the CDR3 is TGTGCCAGCAGTTCGGTACGAGGGGACACCATCTATGGCTACACCTTC.

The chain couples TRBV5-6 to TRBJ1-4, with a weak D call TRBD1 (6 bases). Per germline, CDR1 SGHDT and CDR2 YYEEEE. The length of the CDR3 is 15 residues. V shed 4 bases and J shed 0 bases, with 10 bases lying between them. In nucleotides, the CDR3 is TGTGCCAGCAGCCCCTGGACAGCAACTAATGAAAAACTGTTTTTT. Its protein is CASSPWTATNEKLFF.

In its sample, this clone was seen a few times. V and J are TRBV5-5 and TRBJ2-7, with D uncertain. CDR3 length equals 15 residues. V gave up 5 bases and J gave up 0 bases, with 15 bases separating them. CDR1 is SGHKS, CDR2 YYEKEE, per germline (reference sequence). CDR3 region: CASRDPLRSSYEQYF. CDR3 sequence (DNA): TGTGCCAGCAGAGATCCCCTTAGGAGCTCCTACGAGCAGTACTTC.

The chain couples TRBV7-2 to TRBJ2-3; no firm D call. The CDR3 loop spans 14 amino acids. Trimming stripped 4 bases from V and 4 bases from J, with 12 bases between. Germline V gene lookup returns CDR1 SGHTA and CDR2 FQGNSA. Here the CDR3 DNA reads TGTGCCAGCAGCTCTTCCAGACACCCAGATACGCAGTATTTT. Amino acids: CASSSSRHPDTQYF.

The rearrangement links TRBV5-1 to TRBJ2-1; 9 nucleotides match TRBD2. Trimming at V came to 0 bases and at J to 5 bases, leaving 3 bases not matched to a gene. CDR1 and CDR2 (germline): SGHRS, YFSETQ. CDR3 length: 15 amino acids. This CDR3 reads CASSLGGGAHNEQFF. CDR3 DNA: TGCGCCAGCAGCTTGGGCGGGGGGGCCCACAATGAGCAGTTCTTC.

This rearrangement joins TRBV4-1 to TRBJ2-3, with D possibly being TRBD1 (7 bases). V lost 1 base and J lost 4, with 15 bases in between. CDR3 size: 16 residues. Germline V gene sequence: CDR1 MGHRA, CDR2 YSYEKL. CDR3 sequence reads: CASSQVNRGGSDTQYF. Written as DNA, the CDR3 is TGCGCCAGCAGCCAAGTCAACAGGGGAGGTTCAGATACGCAGTATTTT.

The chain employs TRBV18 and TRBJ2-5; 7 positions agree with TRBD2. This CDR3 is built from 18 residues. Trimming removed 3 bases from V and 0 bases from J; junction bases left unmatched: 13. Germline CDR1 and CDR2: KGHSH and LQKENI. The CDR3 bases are TGTGCCAGCTCACCGTGGACTAGACGAGGCCCGTACCAAGAGACCCAGTACTTC. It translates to CASSPWTRRGPYQETQYF. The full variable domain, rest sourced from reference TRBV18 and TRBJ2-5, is NAGVMQNPRHLVRRRGQEARLRCSPMKGHSHVYWYRQLPEEGLKFMVYLQKENIIDESGMPKERFSAEFPKEGPSILRIQQVVRGDSAAYFCASSPWTRRGPYQETQYFGPGTRLLVL.